Below are 20 T cell receptor beta chains sequenced from a single sample in a study of human T cells and chemical hapten exposure. TCRdb independently ran MiXCR on the 5' RACE reads; one entry per CDR3 protein. Of 65,000 to 95,000 distinct CDR3 sequences detected, about 8% appear once; the ten largest clones hold under 2.5%. Total RNA came from unfractionated whole blood. All receptors come from a male donor in good health.

At least ten counts were recorded for this clonotype. The chain has TRBV28 and TRBJ2-7; D is possibly TRBD1 (6 bases). The germline gives CDR1 MDHEN, CDR2 SYDVKM. The V gene lost 6 bases and the J gene lost 2 bases, with 17 bases spanning the gap. The CDR3 runs to 15 residues. CDR3 residues: CASSSPATGTYEQYF. The CDR3 DNA follows: TGTGCCAGCAGCTCCCCAGCTACAGGGACCTACGAGCAGTACTTC.

This chain connects TRBV7-8 to TRBJ1-1; D is perhaps TRBD1 (6 bases). The germline V gene has CDR1 SGHVS and CDR2 FQNEAQ. V lost 1 base, J lost 8 bases, and 11 bases lay in between. The CDR3 has 13 residues. The DNA for the CDR3 is TGTGCCAGCAGCTTAGGTGGACAGAAAGAAGCTTTCTTT. This codes for CASSLGGQKEAFF.

This clonotype appeared many times. The chain is built from TRBV18 and TRBJ1-1; no reliable D call. The germline V gene has CDR1 KGHSH and CDR2 LQKENI. The CDR3 is 13 amino acids. The V end was cut by 5 bases, the J end by 1 base, with 8 bases between. The CDR3 region is CASSGEGNTEAFF. DNA of the CDR3: TGTGCCAGCTCAGGGGAAGGGAACACTGAAGCTTTCTTT.

V is TRBV6-2 or TRBV6-3 and J is TRBJ2-7, with a weak D call TRBD2 (5 bases). Germline V gene data show CDR1 as MNHEY and CDR2 as SVGEGT. CDR3 length equals 13 residues. Between the trimmed V and J ends, which lost 7 bases and 0 bases, there was a span of 10 bases. DNA of the CDR3: TGTGCCAGCACGGTGGGGAGCTCCTACGAGCAGTACTTC. This codes for CASTVGSSYEQYF.

V usage is TRBV5-1 and J usage is TRBJ1-2; D is ambiguous. The CDR3 covers 14 residues. Trimming shortened V by 0 bases and J by 4 bases, and 10 bases separated the two germline ends. CDR1 is SGHRS and CDR2 is YFSETQ in the germline V gene. The CDR3 protein is CASSLEGLLYGYTF. For the CDR3, the DNA is TGCGCCAGCAGCTTGGAAGGGCTACTCTATGGCTACACCTTC.

This clonotype was recorded a few times. The chain joins TRBV29-1 to TRBJ1-2; 10 nucleotides match TRBD1. The CDR3 covers 13 residues. CDR1 and CDR2 (germline): SQVTM, ANQGSEA. The V gene end was trimmed by 1 base and the J gene end by 6 bases; junction bases not matched to a gene: 2. The CDR3 region has the DNA TGCAGCGTTGAAGCGGGACAGGGGAATGGCTACACCTTC. It is translated as CSVEAGQGNGYTF. Combining the CDR3 with reference TRBV29-1 and TRBJ1-2 gives the whole variable domain SAVISQKPSRDICQRGTSLTIQCQVDSQVTMMFWYRQQPGQSLTLIATANQGSEATYESGFVIDKFPISRPNLTFSTLTVSNMSPEDSSIYLCSVEAGQGNGYTFGSGTRLTVV.

Many counts were recorded for this clonotype. The V call is TRBV6-5, the J call TRBJ2-7, with D tentatively TRBD1 (5 bases). This CDR3 is 15 amino acids long. Germline values: CDR1 MNHEY, CDR2 SVGAGI. V gave up 5 bases and J gave up 0 bases, with 14 bases separating them. The CDR3, as DNA: TGTGCCAGCAGTACCGACAGAGCCAGCTCCTACGAGCAGTACTTC. It translates to CASSTDRASSYEQYF.

This clonotype was found a few times. V and J are TRBV6-1 and TRBJ1-5, with unresolved D. The CDR3 covers 14 residues. The germline CDR1 and CDR2 sequences are MNHNS and SASEGT. V was trimmed by 7 bases and J by 4 bases, leaving 14 bases between them. This CDR3 reads CASTPGQSNQPQHF. CDR3 nucleotide sequence: TGTGCCAGCACCCCCGGGCAGTCTAATCAGCCCCAGCATTTT.

This clonotype was counted at least ten times. The CDR3 reads CASSPTGTGPYEQYF. In DNA form, the CDR3 reads TGTGCCAGCAGCCCAACCGGGACGGGACCCTACGAGCAGTACTTC. The J gene is TRBJ2-7, the V gene TRBV13, with D perhaps matching TRBD1 or TRBD2 (5 bases each). With 5 bases removed from V and 2 bases from J, the gap between germline ends came to 16 bases. This CDR3 is built from 15 residues. Germline-derived CDR1 and CDR2 are PRHDT and FYEKMQ (reference sequence).

To note about this clonotype: A clone one base away is much larger, so this may be a read error. The CDR3 spells CASSLFSGRAPRGTQYF. CDR3 sequence (DNA): TGTGCCAGCAGCTTGTTTAGCGGGAGGGCCCCCCGTGGTACGCAGTATTTT. This chain links TRBV7-2 with TRBJ2-3, with TRBD2 matching 11 bases. This CDR3 contains 17 residues. Trimming took 3 bases from V and 8 from J; bases not matched to a gene: 13. Germline CDR1 reads SGHTA; CDR2 reads FQGNSA.

The chain carries TRBV5-1 and TRBJ2-7; 11 nucleotides agree with TRBD2. In germline, CDR1 is SGHRS, CDR2 YFSETQ. The CDR3 spans 15 residues. V trimming: 1 base; J trimming: 2 bases; junction bases outside the gene matches: 2. CDR3: CASSLRLAGTYEQYF. In DNA form, the CDR3 reads TGCGCCAGCAGCTTGCGACTAGCGGGGACCTACGAGCAGTACTTC.

The rearrangement links TRBV2 to TRBJ2-3, with TRBD2 identical over 12 bases. Germline V gene lookup returns CDR1 SNHLY and CDR2 FYNNEI. This CDR3 has 18 amino acids. The V gene end was trimmed by 5 bases and the J gene end by 2 bases; junction bases not matched to a gene: 11. CDR3 region: CASSTTSGRHLYTDTQYF. CDR3 bases: TGTGCCAGCAGTACTACTAGCGGGAGGCACCTCTACACAGATACGCAGTATTTT.

This clonotype occurred once. The chain couples TRBV11-2 to TRBJ1-2; the D is unclear. Germline CDR1 reads SGHAT; CDR2 reads FQNNGV. The CDR3 loop spans 14 amino acids. V was clipped by 0 bases and J by 1 base, with 6 bases between them. CDR3 loop: CASSLDLSNYGYTF. For the CDR3, the DNA is TGTGCCAGCAGCTTAGATTTAAGTAACTATGGCTACACCTTC.

This clonotype was counted ten times or more. The CDR3 is CATTGGTGGTDTQYF. As DNA, the CDR3 is TGTGCCACCACTGGGGGGACAGGGGGCACAGATACGCAGTATTTT. The V and J genes are TRBV15 and TRBJ2-3; 10 nucleotides line up with TRBD1. This CDR3 contains 15 residues. Trimming at V came to 7 bases and at J to 1 base, leaving 5 bases not matched to a gene. Looked up from germline, CDR1 is LNHNV and CDR2 is YYDKDF (reference sequence).

J is TRBJ2-1 and V is TRBV11-1; D possibly uses TRBD1 or TRBD2 (5 bases each). CDR1 is SGHAT and CDR2 is FQDESV in the germline V gene (reference sequence). This CDR3 contains 17 residues. V gave up 5 bases and J gave up 4 bases, with 21 bases separating them. The DNA for the CDR3 is TGTGCCAGCAGCGGCCGGGGCCGCATTACAAAGTACAATGAGCAGTTCTTC. Residues: CASSGRGRITKYNEQFF. Looking up the rest from reference TRBV11-1 and TRBJ2-1 gives the full variable domain: EAEVAQSPRYKITEKSQAVAFWCDPISGHATLYWYRQILGQGPELLVQFQDESVVDDSQLPKDRFSAERLKGVDSTLKIQPAELGDSAMYLCASSGRGRITKYNEQFFGPGTRLTVL.

In the case of this clonotype: This could be a read error, since a much larger clone is one nucleotide away. The DNA of the CDR3 is TGTGCCAGCAAGGGACAGGGGTACACTGAAGCTTTCTTT. This encodes CASKGQGYTEAFF. The chain has TRBV27 and TRBJ1-1, with 10 bases matching TRBD1. V lost 7 bases to trimming and J lost 3 bases; unmatched junction nucleotides: 2. The germline V gene encodes CDR1 MNHEY and CDR2 SMNVEV (reference sequence). CDR3 length equals 13 residues.

The rearrangement joins TRBV7-2 to TRBJ2-5; TRBD2 matches at 8 bases. The CDR3 is 14 amino acids. Per germline, CDR1 SGHTA and CDR2 FQGNSA. V dropped 1 base and J dropped 7; count of bases not matched to a gene: 5. CDR3 DNA: TGTGCCAGCAGCTTAGGAGGGACTAGAGGGACCCAGTACTTC. It codes for CASSLGGTRGTQYF.

This clonotype has ten or more counts. The CDR3 protein is CSAPGQGMFYNEQFF. In nucleotides, the CDR3 is TGCAGTGCGCCGGGACAGGGGATGTTCTACAATGAGCAGTTCTTC. The V gene is TRBV20-1, the J gene TRBJ2-1; TRBD1 agrees at 10 bases. Germline CDR1 reads DFQATT; CDR2 reads SNEGSKA (reference sequence). This CDR3 is 15 amino acids long. V was pared by 6 bases and J by 3 bases, with 8 bases of the junction left unmatched.

This clonotype was seen a handful of times. This chain joins TRBV18 and TRBJ1-2; 7 bases map to TRBD1. This CDR3 has 18 residues. In germline, CDR1 is KGHSH, CDR2 LQKENI. J gave up 8 bases and V 1 base, and 19 bases lay outside the gene matches. The CDR3 DNA follows: TGTGCCAGCTCACCACTCCCCGCCGGACAGGCTCCAACGGGGGGCTACACCTTC. It codes for CASSPLPAGQAPTGGYTF.

This clonotype came up many times. This chain joins TRBV29-1 and TRBJ2-6; no clear D. V shed 7 bases and J shed 2 bases, with 15 bases lying between them. This CDR3 contains 15 residues. CDR1 is SQVTM, CDR2 ANQGSEA, per germline. The CDR3 sequence is CSDPKLDPGANVLTF. The CDR3 DNA follows: TGCAGCGATCCCAAGTTGGACCCTGGGGCCAACGTCCTGACTTTC.